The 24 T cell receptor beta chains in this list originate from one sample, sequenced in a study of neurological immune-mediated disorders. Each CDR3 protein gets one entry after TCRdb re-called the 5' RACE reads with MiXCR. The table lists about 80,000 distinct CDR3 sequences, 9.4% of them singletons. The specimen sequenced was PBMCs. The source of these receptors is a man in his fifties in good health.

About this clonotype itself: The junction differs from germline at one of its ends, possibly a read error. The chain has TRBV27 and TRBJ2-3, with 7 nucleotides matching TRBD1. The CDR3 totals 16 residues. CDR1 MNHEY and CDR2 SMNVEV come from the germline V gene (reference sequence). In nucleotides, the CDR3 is TGTGCCAGCAGTACTCGGTGGACAGGACGGACAGATACGCAGTACTTT. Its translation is CASSTRWTGRTDTQYF.

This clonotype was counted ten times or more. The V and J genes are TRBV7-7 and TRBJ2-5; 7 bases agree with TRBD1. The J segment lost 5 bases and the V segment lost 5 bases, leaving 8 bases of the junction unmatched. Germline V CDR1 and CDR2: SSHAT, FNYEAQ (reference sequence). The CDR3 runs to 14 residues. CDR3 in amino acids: CASSRTGERETQYF. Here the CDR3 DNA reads TGTGCCAGCAGCCGTACAGGGGAACGGGAGACCCAGTACTTC. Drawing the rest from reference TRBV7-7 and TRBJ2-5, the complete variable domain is GAGVSQSPRYKVTKRGQDVTLRCDPISSHATLYWYQQALGQGPEFLTYFNYEAQPDKSGLPSDRFSAERPEGSISTLTIQRTEQRDSAMYRCASSRTGERETQYFGPGTRLLVL.

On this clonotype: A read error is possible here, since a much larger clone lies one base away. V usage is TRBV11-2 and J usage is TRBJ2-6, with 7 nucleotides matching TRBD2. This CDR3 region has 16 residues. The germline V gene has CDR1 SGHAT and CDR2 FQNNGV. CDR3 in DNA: TGTGCCAGCAGCTTCGTCGGGAGGTCTGGGTCCAACGTCCTGACTTTC. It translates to CASSFVGRSGSNVLTF.

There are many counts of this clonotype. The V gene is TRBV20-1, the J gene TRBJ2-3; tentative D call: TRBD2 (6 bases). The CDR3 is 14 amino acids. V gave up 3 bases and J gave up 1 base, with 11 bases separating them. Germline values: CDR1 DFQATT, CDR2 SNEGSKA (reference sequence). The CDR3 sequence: CSARPAGRTDTQYF. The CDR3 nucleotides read TGCAGTGCTAGGCCGGCGGGGCGCACAGATACGCAGTATTTT.

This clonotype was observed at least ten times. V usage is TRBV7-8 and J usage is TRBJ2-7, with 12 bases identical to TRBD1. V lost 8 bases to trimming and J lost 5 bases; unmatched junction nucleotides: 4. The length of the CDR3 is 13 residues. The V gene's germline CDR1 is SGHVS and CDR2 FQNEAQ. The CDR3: CASLRDRGHEQYF. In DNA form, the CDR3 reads TGTGCCAGCCTCCGGGACAGGGGGCACGAGCAGTACTTC.

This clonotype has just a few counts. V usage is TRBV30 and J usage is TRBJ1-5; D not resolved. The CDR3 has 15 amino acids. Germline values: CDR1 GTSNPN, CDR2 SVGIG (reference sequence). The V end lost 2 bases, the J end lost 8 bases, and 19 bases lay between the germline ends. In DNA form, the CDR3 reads TGTGCCTGGAGTCGAGCCGGGTTCCAGCGGGAGCCCCAGCATTTT. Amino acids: CAWSRAGFQREPQHF.

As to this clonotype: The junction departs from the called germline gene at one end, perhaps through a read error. CDR3 in DNA: TGTGCCAGCACCCAAGGGTTAGCGTTGGACACAGATACGCAGTATTTT. Encoded protein: CASTQGLALDTDTQYF. This chain connects TRBV14 to TRBJ2-3, with D tentatively TRBD2 (5 bases). Looked up from germline, CDR1 is SGHDN and CDR2 is FVKESK. CDR3 length: 16 residues.

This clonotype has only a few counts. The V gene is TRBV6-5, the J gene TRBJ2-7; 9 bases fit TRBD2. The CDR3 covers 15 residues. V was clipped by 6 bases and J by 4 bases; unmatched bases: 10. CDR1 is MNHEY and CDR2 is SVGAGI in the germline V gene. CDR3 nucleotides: TGTGCCAGCAGCTACGGGACTAGCCAATCTTACGAGCAGTACTTC. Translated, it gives CASSYGTSQSYEQYF.

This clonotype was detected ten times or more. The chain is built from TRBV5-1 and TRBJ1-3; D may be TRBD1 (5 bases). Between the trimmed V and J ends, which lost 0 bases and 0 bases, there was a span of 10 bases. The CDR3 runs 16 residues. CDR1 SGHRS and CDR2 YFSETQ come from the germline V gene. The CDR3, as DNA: TGCGCCAGCAGCTTGGTCCCAGGGCTCTCTGGAAACACCATATATTTT. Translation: CASSLVPGLSGNTIYF.

The CDR3 sequence: CASSPMTSGRPSSYNEQFF. The CDR3 nucleotides read TGTGCCAGCAGCCCTATGACTAGCGGGAGGCCCTCATCCTACAATGAGCAGTTCTTC. The J gene is TRBJ2-1, the V gene TRBV3-1; 13 nucleotides align to TRBD2. The CDR3 contains 19 residues. Germline-derived CDR1 and CDR2 are LGHDT and YNNKEL (reference sequence). V lost 4 bases and J lost 1; bases outside the gene matches: 10.

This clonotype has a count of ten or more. CDR3 coding DNA: TGCGCCAGCAGCTGGACTAGCGGGCCAGATACGCAGTATTTT. This encodes CASSWTSGPDTQYF. The chain has TRBV5-1 and TRBJ2-3, with 11 bases matching TRBD2. The V and J ends lost 3 bases and 4 bases, in that order; junction bases with no gene match: 1. There are 14 residues in the CDR3. Germline V lookup: CDR1 SGHRS, CDR2 YFSETQ.

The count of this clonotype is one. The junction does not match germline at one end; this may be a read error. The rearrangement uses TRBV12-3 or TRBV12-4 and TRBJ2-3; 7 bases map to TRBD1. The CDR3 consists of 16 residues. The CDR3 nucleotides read TGTGTCAGCAAGCGAGGGGGCAGTGGCGTTGCAGATACGCAGTATTTT. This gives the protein CVSKRGGSGVADTQYF.

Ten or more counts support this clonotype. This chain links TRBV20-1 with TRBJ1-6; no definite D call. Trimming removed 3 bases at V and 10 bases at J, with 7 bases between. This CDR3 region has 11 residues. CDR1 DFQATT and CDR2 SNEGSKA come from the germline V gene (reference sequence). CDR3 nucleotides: TGCAGTGCTAGGGTCAGCTCACCCCTCCACTTT. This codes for CSARVSSPLHF.

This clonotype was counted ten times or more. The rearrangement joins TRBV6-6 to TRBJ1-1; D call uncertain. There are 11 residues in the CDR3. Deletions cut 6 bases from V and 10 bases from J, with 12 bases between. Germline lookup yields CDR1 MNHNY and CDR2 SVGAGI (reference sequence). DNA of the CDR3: TGTGCCAGCAGCTCGGACCTGATAGCTTTCTTT. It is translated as CASSSDLIAFF.

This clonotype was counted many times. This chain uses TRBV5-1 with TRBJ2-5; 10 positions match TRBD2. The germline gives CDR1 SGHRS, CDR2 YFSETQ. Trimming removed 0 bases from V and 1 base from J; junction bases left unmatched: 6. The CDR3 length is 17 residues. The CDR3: CASSLGGERGGQETQYF. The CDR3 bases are TGCGCCAGCAGCTTGGGAGGCGAGCGGGGGGGCCAAGAGACCCAGTACTTC.

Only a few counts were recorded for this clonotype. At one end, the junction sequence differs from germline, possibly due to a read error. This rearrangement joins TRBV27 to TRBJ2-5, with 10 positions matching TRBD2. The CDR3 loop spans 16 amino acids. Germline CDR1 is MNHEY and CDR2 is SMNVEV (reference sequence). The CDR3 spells CASSLQASGREETRYF. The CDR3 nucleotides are TGTGCCAGCAGTTTACAAGCTAGCGGGAGAGAGGAGACCCGGTACTTC.

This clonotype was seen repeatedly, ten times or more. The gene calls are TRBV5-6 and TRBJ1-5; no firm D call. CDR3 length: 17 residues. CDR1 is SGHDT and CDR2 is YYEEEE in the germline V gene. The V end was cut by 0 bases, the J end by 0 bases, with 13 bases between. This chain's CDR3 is CASSLAKIRHSNQPQHF. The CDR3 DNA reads TGTGCCAGCAGCTTGGCCAAGATACGGCATAGCAATCAGCCCCAGCATTTT.

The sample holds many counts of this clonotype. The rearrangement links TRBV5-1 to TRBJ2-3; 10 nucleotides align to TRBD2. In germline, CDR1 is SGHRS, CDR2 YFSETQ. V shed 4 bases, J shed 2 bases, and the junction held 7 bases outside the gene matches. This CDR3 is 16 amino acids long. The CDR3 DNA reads TGCGCCAGCAGCCGCAGCGGGGGGGCCTTCACAGATACGCAGTATTTT. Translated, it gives CASSRSGGAFTDTQYF.

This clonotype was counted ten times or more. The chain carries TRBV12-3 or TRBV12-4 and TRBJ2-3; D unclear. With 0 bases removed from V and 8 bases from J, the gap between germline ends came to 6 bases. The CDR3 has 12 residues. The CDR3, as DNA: TGTGCCAGCAGTTTAGCAGCCGGTACGCAGTATTTT. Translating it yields CASSLAAGTQYF.

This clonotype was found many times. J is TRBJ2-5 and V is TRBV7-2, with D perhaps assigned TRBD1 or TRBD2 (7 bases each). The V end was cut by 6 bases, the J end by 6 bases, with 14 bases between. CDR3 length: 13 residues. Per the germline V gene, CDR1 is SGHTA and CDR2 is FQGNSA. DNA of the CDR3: TGTGCCAGCAGTCCAGGGGGGGGAAAGACCCAGTACTTC. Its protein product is CASSPGGGKTQYF.

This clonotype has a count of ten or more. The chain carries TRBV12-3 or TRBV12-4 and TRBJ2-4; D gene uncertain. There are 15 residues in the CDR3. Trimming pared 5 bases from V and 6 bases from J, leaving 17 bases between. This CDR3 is CASSHNQNAVNIQYF. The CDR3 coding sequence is TGTGCCAGCAGTCATAACCAGAACGCGGTAAACATTCAGTACTTC.

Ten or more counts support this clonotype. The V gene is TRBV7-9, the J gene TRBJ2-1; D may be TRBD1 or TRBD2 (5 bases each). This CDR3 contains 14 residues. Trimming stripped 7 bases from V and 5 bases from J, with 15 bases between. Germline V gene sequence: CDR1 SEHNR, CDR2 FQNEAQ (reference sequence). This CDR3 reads CASNSEGRNNEQFF. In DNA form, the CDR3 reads TGTGCCAGCAACTCCGAGGGACGGAACAATGAGCAGTTCTTC.

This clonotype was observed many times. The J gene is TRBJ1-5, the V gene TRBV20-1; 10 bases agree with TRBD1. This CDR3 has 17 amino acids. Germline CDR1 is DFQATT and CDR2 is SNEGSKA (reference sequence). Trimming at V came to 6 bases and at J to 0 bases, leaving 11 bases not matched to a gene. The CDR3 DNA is TGCAGTGCCGCCCGGGACAGGGGCCTCTATAGCAATCAGCCCCAGCATTTT. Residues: CSAARDRGLYSNQPQHF.

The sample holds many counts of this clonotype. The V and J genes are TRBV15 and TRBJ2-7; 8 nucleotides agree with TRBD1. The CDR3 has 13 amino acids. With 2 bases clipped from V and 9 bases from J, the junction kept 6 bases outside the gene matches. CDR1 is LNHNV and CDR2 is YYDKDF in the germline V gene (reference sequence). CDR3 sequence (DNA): TGTGCCACCAGCAGACAGGGGGCTGCTTGGCAGTACTTC. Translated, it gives CATSRQGAAWQYF.